This TCR beta chain was recovered during a study of T-cell reconstitution after alpha-beta-depleted transplantation in children. Unique molecular identifiers were incorporated during preparation of the TCRbeta library. TCRdb re-called the PCR reads through MiXCR, storing one row per CDR3 protein. The sample yields about 360,000 distinct CDR3 sequences, about an eighth seen once. Sequencing was performed on PBMCs, taken from the stem cell graft. This receptor was obtained from a human donor who donated a stem cell graft to a child with Fanconi anemia.

CDR3 protein: CASAAGYEQYF. The DNA of the CDR3 is TGTGCCAGCGCTGCGGGCTACGAGCAGTACTTC. The chain is built from TRBV12-3 or TRBV12-4 and TRBJ2-7, with D possibly TRBD2 on 5 matching bases. V was shortened by 8 bases and J by 3 bases, with 8 bases between the two germline ends. The CDR3 sequence is 11 residues long.